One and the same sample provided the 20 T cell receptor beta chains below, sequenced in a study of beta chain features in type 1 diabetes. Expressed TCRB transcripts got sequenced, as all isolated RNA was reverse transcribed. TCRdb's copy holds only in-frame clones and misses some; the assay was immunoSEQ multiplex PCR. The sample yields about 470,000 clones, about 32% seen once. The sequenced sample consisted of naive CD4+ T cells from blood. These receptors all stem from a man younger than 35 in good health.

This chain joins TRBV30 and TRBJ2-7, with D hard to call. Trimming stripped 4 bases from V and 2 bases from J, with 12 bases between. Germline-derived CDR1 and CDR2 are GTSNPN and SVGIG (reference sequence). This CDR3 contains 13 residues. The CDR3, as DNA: TGTGCCTGGATAGACCCAAGCCCCTACGAGCAGTACTTC. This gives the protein CAWIDPSPYEQYF.

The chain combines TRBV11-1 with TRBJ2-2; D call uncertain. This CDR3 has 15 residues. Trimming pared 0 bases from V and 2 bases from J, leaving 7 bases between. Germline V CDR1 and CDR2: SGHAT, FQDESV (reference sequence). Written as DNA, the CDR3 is TGTGCCAGCAGCTTAGCACAGATCAACACCGGGGAGCTGTTTTTT. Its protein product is CASSLAQINTGELFF.

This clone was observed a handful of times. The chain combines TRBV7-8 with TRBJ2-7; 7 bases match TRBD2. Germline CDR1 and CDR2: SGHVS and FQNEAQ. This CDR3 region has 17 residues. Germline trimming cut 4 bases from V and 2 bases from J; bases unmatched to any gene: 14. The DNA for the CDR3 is TGTGCCAGCAGCTCAAGGTTACGGCGGGAGAGGGCCTACGAGCAGTACTTC. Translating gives CASSSRLRRERAYEQYF.

This chain's CDR3 is CASSEGLGVGYEQYF. In DNA, the CDR3 is TGTGCCAGCAGTGAGGGACTTGGGGTGGGGTACGAGCAGTACTTC. The chain joins TRBV25-1 to TRBJ2-7; D perhaps matches TRBD2 (6 bases). The CDR3 loop spans 15 amino acids. The germline V gene encodes CDR1 MGHDK and CDR2 SYGVNS. V was pared by 3 bases and J by 4 bases, with 16 bases between.

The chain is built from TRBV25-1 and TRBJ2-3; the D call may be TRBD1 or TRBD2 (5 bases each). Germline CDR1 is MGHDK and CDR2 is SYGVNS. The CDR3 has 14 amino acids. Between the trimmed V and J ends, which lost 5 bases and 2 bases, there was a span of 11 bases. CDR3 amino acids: CASSSPGHTDTQYF. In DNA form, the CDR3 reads TGTGCCAGCAGTAGCCCGGGGCACACAGATACGCAGTATTTT.

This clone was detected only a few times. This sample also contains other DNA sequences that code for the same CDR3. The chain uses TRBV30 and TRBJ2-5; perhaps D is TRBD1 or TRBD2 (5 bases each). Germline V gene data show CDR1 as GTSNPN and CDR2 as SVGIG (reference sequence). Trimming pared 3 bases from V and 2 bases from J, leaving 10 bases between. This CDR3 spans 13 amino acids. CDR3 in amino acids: CAWSAGTQETQYF. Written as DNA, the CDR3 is TGTGCCTGGAGCGCCGGGACGCAAGAGACCCAGTACTTC.

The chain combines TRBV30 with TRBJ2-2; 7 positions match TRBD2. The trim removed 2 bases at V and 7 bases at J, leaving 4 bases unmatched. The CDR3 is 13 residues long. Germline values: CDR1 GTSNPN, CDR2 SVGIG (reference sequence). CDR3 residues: CAWSRTSSGELFF. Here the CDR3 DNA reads TGTGCCTGGAGTCGGACTAGTAGCGGGGAGCTGTTTTTT.

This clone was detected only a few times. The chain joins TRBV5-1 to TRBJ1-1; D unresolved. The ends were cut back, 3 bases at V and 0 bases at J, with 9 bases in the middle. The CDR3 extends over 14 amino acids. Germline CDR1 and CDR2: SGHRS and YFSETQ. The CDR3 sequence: CASSSGRLNTEAFF. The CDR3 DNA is TGCGCCAGCAGCTCCGGACGGCTGAACACTGAAGCTTTCTTT.

The CDR3 is CASSFSTEYYEQFF. The CDR3 nucleotides read TGTGCCAGCAGCTTCTCCACAGAGTACTATGAGCAGTTCTTC. The rearrangement joins TRBV11-2 to TRBJ2-1; D not resolved. CDR1 and CDR2 from the germline V gene are SGHAT and FQNNGV. Trimming stripped 3 bases from V and 8 bases from J, with 14 bases between. The CDR3 length is 14 residues. The complete variable domain, with remaining parts taken from reference TRBV11-2 and TRBJ2-1, reads EAGVAQSPRYKIIEKRQSVAFWCNPISGHATLYWYQQILGQGPKLLIQFQNNGVVDDSQLPKDRFSAERLKGVDSTLKIQPAKLEDSAVYLCASSFSTEYYEQFFGPGTRLTVL.

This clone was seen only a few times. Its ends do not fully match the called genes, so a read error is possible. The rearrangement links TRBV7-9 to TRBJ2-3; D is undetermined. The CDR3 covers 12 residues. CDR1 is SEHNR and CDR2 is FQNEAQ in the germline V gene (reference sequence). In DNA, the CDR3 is TGTGCCAGCAGCTTAGATTTGTCGGCAACTCAATTT. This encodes CASSLDLSATQF.

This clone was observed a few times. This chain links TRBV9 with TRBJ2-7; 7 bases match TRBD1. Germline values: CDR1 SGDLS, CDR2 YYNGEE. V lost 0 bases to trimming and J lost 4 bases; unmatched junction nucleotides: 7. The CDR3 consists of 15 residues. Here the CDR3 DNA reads TGTGCCAGCAGCGTAGCCCCTCAGGGGGAGTACGAGCAGTACTTC. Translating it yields CASSVAPQGEYEQYF. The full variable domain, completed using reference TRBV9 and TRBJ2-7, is DSGVTQTPKHLITATGQRVTLRCSPRSGDLSVYWYQQSLDQGLQFLIQYYNGEERAKGNILERFSAQQFPDLHSELNLSSLELGDSALYFCASSVAPQGEYEQYFGPGTRLTVT.

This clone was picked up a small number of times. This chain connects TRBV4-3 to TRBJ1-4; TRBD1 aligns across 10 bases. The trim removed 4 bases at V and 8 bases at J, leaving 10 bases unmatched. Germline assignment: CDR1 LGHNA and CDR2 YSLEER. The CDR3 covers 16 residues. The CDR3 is CASSRVGGTGAEKLFF. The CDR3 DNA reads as TGCGCCAGCAGCCGCGTCGGGGGGACAGGGGCCGAAAAACTGTTTTTT.

Here the CDR3 reads CAISEWREVDSTDTQYF. In nucleotides, the CDR3 is TGTGCCATCAGTGAATGGCGGGAGGTCGATAGCACAGATACGCAGTATTTT. This chain connects TRBV10-3 to TRBJ2-3; 8 bases are a match to TRBD2. The CDR3 contains 17 residues. Trimming cost V 3 bases and J 0 bases; bases outside gene matches: 8. Germline V gene sequence: CDR1 ENHRY, CDR2 SYGVKD.

The CDR3: CASSVSSGTITDTQYF. DNA for the CDR3: TGTGCCAGCAGCGTATCTAGCGGGACGATTACAGATACGCAGTATTTT. The chain is built from TRBV9 and TRBJ2-3, with TRBD2 identical over 9 bases. CDR1 is SGDLS, CDR2 YYNGEE, per germline. The length of the CDR3 is 16 residues. V trimming: 1 base; J trimming: 3 bases; junction bases outside the gene matches: 6.

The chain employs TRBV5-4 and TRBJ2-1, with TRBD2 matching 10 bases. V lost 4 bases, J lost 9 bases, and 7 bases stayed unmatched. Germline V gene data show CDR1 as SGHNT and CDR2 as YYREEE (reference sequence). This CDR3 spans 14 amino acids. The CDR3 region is CASSGGTSVGEQFF. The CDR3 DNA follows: TGTGCCAGCAGCGGAGGGACTAGCGTTGGTGAGCAGTTCTTC.

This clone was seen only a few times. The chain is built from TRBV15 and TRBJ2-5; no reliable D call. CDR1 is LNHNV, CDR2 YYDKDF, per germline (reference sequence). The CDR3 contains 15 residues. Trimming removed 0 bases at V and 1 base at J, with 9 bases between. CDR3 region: CATSRDPGTQETQYF. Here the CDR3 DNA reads TGTGCCACCAGCAGAGATCCGGGTACCCAAGAGACCCAGTACTTC. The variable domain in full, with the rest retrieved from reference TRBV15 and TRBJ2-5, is DAMVIQNPRYQVTQFGKPVTLSCSQTLNHNVMYWYQQKSSQAPKLLFHYYDKDFNNEADTPDNFQSRRPNTSFCFLDIRSPGLGDTAMYLCATSRDPGTQETQYFGPGTRLLVL.

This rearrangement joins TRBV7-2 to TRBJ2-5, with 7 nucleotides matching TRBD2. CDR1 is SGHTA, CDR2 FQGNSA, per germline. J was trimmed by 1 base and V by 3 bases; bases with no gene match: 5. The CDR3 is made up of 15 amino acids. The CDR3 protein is CASSLGGSSQETQYF. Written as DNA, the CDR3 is TGTGCCAGCAGCTTGGGGGGGAGTTCCCAAGAGACCCAGTACTTC.

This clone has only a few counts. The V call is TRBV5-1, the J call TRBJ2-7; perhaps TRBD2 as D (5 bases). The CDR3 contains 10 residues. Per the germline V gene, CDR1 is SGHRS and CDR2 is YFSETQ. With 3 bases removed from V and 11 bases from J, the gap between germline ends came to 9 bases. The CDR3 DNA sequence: TGCGCCAGCAGCTCGGGGTCGGAGTACTTC. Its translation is CASSSGSEYF.

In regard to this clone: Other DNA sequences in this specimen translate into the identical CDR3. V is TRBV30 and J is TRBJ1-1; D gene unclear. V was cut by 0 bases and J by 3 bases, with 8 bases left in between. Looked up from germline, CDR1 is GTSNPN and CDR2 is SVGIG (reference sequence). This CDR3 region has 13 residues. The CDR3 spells CAWSVRRDTEAFF. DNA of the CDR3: TGTGCCTGGAGTGTACGTAGGGACACTGAAGCTTTCTTT.

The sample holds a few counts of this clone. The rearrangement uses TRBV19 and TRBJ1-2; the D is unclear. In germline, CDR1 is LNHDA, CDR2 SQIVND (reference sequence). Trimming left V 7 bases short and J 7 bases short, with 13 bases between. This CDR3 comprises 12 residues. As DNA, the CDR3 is TGTGCCAGTACTGGTCAGTTGCCTGGCTACACCTTC. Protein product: CASTGQLPGYTF.